The 23 T cell receptor beta chains reported below all come from one sample, sequenced in a study of OX40 agonist ivuxolimab in advanced cancers. Method: immunoSEQ multiplex PCR; TCRdb's copy keeps in-frame clones and lacks some. The sample holds approximately 45,000 clones, approximately 88% seen once. Here the sequenced sample was CD4+ or CD8+ T cells sorted from blood, taken in a trial of the OX40 agonist ivuxolimab. The receptors stem from an adult with an advanced solid tumor such as melanoma, head and neck, liver or kidney cancer.

This chain links TRBV2 with TRBJ2-7; D unresolved. CDR3 length equals 13 residues. CDR1 is SNHLY, CDR2 FYNNEI, per germline. V was cut by 3 bases and J by 2 bases, with 8 bases left in between. The CDR3, as DNA: TGTGCCAGCAGTGATGGAGTAACCTACGAGCAGTACGTC. Its protein is CASSDGVTYEQYV.

The chain is built from TRBV29-1 and TRBJ2-5; 11 positions agree with TRBD1. CDR3 length: 15 residues. Germline CDR1 SQVTM, CDR2 ANQGSEA. After removal of 3 bases from V and 5 bases from J, the junction contained 8 bases not matched to a gene. CDR3 sequence (DNA): TGCAGCGTTGAGGGGACAGGGGGTTTATTTGAGACCCAGTACTTC. Translated, it gives CSVEGTGGLFETQYF.

The J gene is TRBJ2-1, the V gene TRBV7-9; D may be TRBD1 (5 bases). Germline assignment: CDR1 SEHNR and CDR2 FQNEAQ (reference sequence). CDR3 length: 12 residues. With 5 bases removed from V and 8 bases from J, the gap between germline ends came to 10 bases. CDR3 in amino acids: CASSPQGDEQFF. Here the CDR3 DNA reads TGTGCCAGCAGCCCCCAGGGCGATGAGCAGTTCTTC.

The chain has TRBV7-9 and TRBJ2-2, with D maybe TRBD1 (5 bases). This CDR3 has 15 amino acids. Trimming shortened V by 1 base and J by 3 bases, and 9 bases separated the two germline ends. CDR1 is SEHNR and CDR2 is FQNEAQ in the germline V gene (reference sequence). Written as DNA, the CDR3 is TGTGCCAGCAGCTTAGGTCAGGGTCACACCGGGGAGCTGTTTTTT. Amino acid sequence: CASSLGQGHTGELFF.

The CDR3 spells CASSAGRRQGTMKNIQYF. The DNA for the CDR3 is TGTGCCAGCAGCGCCGGGCGCAGACAGGGAACGATGAAAAACATTCAGTACTTC. This chain joins TRBV11-2 and TRBJ2-4; 7 bases agree with TRBD1. V shed 5 bases and J 4 bases; nucleotides not matched to a gene: 17. Germline V lookup: CDR1 SGHAT, CDR2 FQNNGV. The CDR3 totals 18 residues.

V gene TRBV25-1 combines with J gene TRBJ1-5; no definite D call. The V and J ends lost 3 bases and 4 bases respectively, with 13 bases between them. The CDR3 consists of 15 residues. CDR1 and CDR2 (germline): MGHDK, SYGVNS. CDR3 residues: CASSDPRKGNQPQHF. CDR3 nucleotides: TGTGCCAGCAGTGATCCTAGGAAGGGAAATCAGCCCCAGCATTTT.

The chain joins TRBV9 to TRBJ1-2; TRBD1 might be the D (6 bases). The CDR3 has 15 residues. The V gene lost 3 bases and the J gene lost 5 bases, with 17 bases spanning the gap. The germline gives CDR1 SGDLS, CDR2 YYNGEE. CDR3 loop: CASSDPLQGEYGYTF. CDR3 nucleotide sequence: TGTGCCAGCAGCGACCCATTACAGGGAGAGTATGGCTACACCTTC. Using reference TRBV9 and TRBJ1-2 for the parts outside the CDR3, the full variable domain is DSGVTQTPKHLITATGQRVTLRCSPRSGDLSVYWYQQSLDQGLQFLIQYYNGEERAKGNILERFSAQQFPDLHSELNLSSLELGDSALYFCASSDPLQGEYGYTFGSGTRLTVV.

This chain joins TRBV9 and TRBJ1-2; 9 bases map to TRBD1. In germline, CDR1 is SGDLS, CDR2 YYNGEE. This CDR3 spans 16 amino acids. V dropped 0 bases and J dropped 5; count of bases not matched to a gene: 8. The CDR3 nucleotides are TGTGCCAGCAGCGTAGACCAGACAGGGGGTGATTATGGCTACACCTTC. It encodes CASSVDQTGGDYGYTF.

The chain combines TRBV5-6 with TRBJ2-7; 8 positions agree with TRBD1. There are 13 residues in the CDR3. Germline assignment: CDR1 SGHDT and CDR2 YYEEEE. J lost 2 bases, V lost 2 bases, and 0 bases had no gene match. CDR3: CASSLQGAYEQYF. In DNA, the CDR3 is TGTGCCAGCAGCTTACAGGGGGCCTACGAGCAGTACTTC.

This clone was picked up one time. The genes are TRBV15 and TRBJ2-3; the match to TRBD2 covers 8 bases. V gave up 5 bases and J gave up 4 bases; unmatched junction bases: 14. The length of the CDR3 is 17 residues. From germline, CDR1 is LNHNV and CDR2 YYDKDF (reference sequence). The CDR3 DNA sequence: TGTGCCACCAGCTCAGGAGGTGTCGGGGGGGACGCAGATACGCAGTATTTT. Amino acid sequence: CATSSGGVGGDADTQYF.

The J gene is TRBJ1-1, the V gene TRBV19; TRBD1 agrees at 7 bases. This CDR3 contains 17 residues. From germline, CDR1 is LNHDA and CDR2 SQIVND (reference sequence). Unmatched junction bases numbered 15, after V lost 7 bases and J lost 1 base. Written as DNA, the CDR3 is TGTGCCAGTAAAAGGGACAGCGGATCGGCAGGGAACACTGAAGCTTTCTTT. This encodes CASKRDSGSAGNTEAFF.

The rearrangement joins TRBV7-2 to TRBJ1-2; no clear D. The CDR3 covers 14 residues. Germline CDR1 SGHTA, CDR2 FQGNSA. The ends were cut back, 4 bases at V and 4 bases at J, with 13 bases in the middle. The CDR3 bases are TGTGCCAGCAGCTCCAGCCTGGGTCCCTATGGCTACACCTTC. Amino acid sequence: CASSSSLGPYGYTF.

The rearrangement uses TRBV7-2 and TRBJ1-5; 7 bases map to TRBD1. This CDR3 contains 15 residues. V shed 1 base, J shed 10 bases, and the junction held 10 bases outside the gene matches. CDR1 is SGHTA and CDR2 is FQGNSA in the germline V gene. CDR3 coding DNA: TGTGCCAGCAGCTTAGTCGACAGGGCAGAGGATCCCCAGCATTTT. Residues: CASSLVDRAEDPQHF.

The J gene is TRBJ1-1, the V gene TRBV27; D might be TRBD1 (6 bases). CDR3 length equals 16 residues. Germline V gene lookup returns CDR1 MNHEY and CDR2 SMNVEV (reference sequence). V dropped 7 bases and J dropped 4 bases, with 22 bases sitting between them. In DNA, the CDR3 is TGTGCCAGCAACCCATCCTTGGGGGCCATTGTCACTGAAGCTTTCTTT. It encodes CASNPSLGAIVTEAFF.

This chain links TRBV6-5 with TRBJ1-5; 10 bases are a match to TRBD1. With 0 bases clipped from V and 8 bases from J, the junction kept 1 base outside the gene matches. Looked up from germline, CDR1 is MNHEY and CDR2 is SVGAGI. The CDR3 extends over 14 amino acids. CDR3 loop: CASSYSGQGKPQHF. The CDR3 DNA follows: TGTGCCAGCAGTTACTCGGGACAGGGGAAGCCCCAGCATTTT.

The chain combines TRBV5-4 with TRBJ2-7; D is perhaps TRBD1 or TRBD2 (5 bases each). Germline V CDR1 and CDR2: SGHNT, YYREEE (reference sequence). This CDR3 is 12 amino acids long. With 0 bases removed from V and 6 bases from J, the gap between germline ends came to 7 bases. CDR3 region: CASSLVGVEQYF. CDR3 nucleotides: TGTGCCAGCAGCTTGGTGGGGGTCGAGCAGTACTTC.

This clone was found a few times. J is TRBJ2-5 and V is TRBV7-6; D possibly corresponds to TRBD2 (7 bases). Germline-derived CDR1 and CDR2 are SGHVS and FNYEAQ. V was trimmed by 8 bases and J by 2 bases, leaving 15 bases between them. The CDR3 covers 14 residues. CDR3 sequence (DNA): TGTGCCAGCGGAGGGCGGGGGCCTCAAGAGACCCAGTACTTC. It codes for CASGGRGPQETQYF.

Written as DNA, the CDR3 is TGTGCCAGCAGCGGCCGAAACACTGAAGCTTTCTTT. This translates into CASSGRNTEAFF. The gene calls are TRBV9 and TRBJ1-1, with unresolved D. From germline, CDR1 is SGDLS and CDR2 YYNGEE. V shed 3 bases and J shed 2 bases, with 5 bases lying between them. The CDR3 is made up of 12 amino acids.

CDR3 coding DNA: TGTGCCAGCAGCTTACCTGAGCGGGGGGGCCTAGAGACCCAGTACTTC. Protein product: CASSLPERGGLETQYF. This sequence joins TRBV7-9 and TRBJ2-5, with 10 bases fitting TRBD2. The germline gives CDR1 SEHNR, CDR2 FQNEAQ (reference sequence). The CDR3 consists of 16 residues. With V trimmed by 2 bases and J by 4 bases, 7 bases remained unmatched.

V gene TRBV10-3 combines with J gene TRBJ2-7; possibly TRBD1 or TRBD2 for D (5 bases each). Germline CDR1 and CDR2: ENHRY and SYGVKD. V dropped 5 bases and J dropped 2 bases, with 10 bases sitting between them. The CDR3 runs 13 residues. The CDR3 region is CAISPGTTYEQYV. Here the CDR3 DNA reads TGTGCCATCAGTCCCGGGACCACCTACGAGCAGTACGTC.

This rearrangement joins TRBV7-6 to TRBJ2-1, with D hard to call. The CDR3 is made up of 15 amino acids. CDR1 is SGHVS, CDR2 FNYEAQ, per germline. Deletions cut 1 base from V and 0 bases from J, with 7 bases between. This CDR3 reads CASSLGEASYNEQFF. CDR3 coding DNA: TGTGCCAGCAGCTTAGGCGAGGCCTCCTACAATGAGCAGTTCTTC. Combining the CDR3 with reference TRBV7-6 and TRBJ2-1 gives the whole variable domain GAGVSQSPRYKVTKRGQDVALRCDPISGHVSLYWYRQALGQGPEFLTYFNYEAQQDKSGLPNDRFSAERPEGSISTLTIQRTEQRDSAMYRCASSLGEASYNEQFFGPGTRLTVL.

The chain employs TRBV21-1 and TRBJ2-5; TRBD2 reflects the table's D call only, with no check against the DNA. TRBV21-1 counts as a pseudogene. The CDR3 length is 17 residues. Here the CDR3 reads CASSKNSGFKEPETQYF. Here the CDR3 DNA reads TGTGCCAGCAGCAAAAATTCCGGGTTCAAGGAACCAGAGACCCAGTACTTC.

The chain links TRBV28 to TRBJ2-1; D is unresolved. V gave up 1 base and J gave up 4 bases, with 8 bases separating them. Looked up from germline, CDR1 is MDHEN and CDR2 is SYDVKM. The CDR3 has 14 amino acids. The CDR3 sequence: CASSLSSRYNEQFF. The CDR3 coding sequence is TGTGCCAGCAGTTTATCCAGCCGGTACAATGAGCAGTTCTTC.